Listed here are 21 T cell receptor beta chains from one sample, sequenced in a study of blood T cell repertoires in COVID-19 (TCRdb year 2020). Library preparation used the immunoSEQ multiplex PCR assay. Not all clones reach the TCRdb copy of this immuneACCESS table, which keeps in-frame sequences only. Checked studies attribute under half of the gap to unresolved V genes and leave the rest unexplained. Within this sample are over 65,000 clones, with approximately 83% of them counted one time only. The ten biggest clones cover around 12% of the sample. The sample was peripheral blood. These receptors were taken from a human donor in a cohort sampled during active COVID-19.

A note on this clone: Other nucleotide sequences in the sample specify the same CDR3. V and J are TRBV5-1 and TRBJ1-5, with 11 bases fitting TRBD1. This CDR3 contains 14 residues. CDR1 is SGHRS and CDR2 is YFSETQ in the germline V gene. V trimming: 4 bases; J trimming: 7 bases; junction bases outside the gene matches: 4. The DNA of the CDR3 is TGCGCCAGCAGCGGGGGACAGGGGGGGCAGCCCCAGCATTTT. Translation: CASSGGQGGQPQHF. The full variable domain, with the rest looked up from reference TRBV5-1 and TRBJ1-5, is KAGVTQTPRYLIKTRGQQVTLSCSPISGHRSVSWYQQTPGQGLQFLFEYFSETQRNKGNFPGRFSGRQFSNSRSEMNVSTLELGDSALYLCASSGGQGGQPQHFGDGTRLSIL.

The V gene is TRBV7-3, the J gene TRBJ2-3; possibly TRBD1 for D (6 bases). The CDR3 consists of 13 residues. Between the trimmed V and J ends, which lost 2 bases and 5 bases, there was a span of 8 bases. Germline V CDR1 and CDR2: SGHTA, FQGTGA. The CDR3 reads CASSLVRGDTQYF. The CDR3 bases are TGTGCCAGCAGCTTAGTCAGGGGAGATACGCAGTATTTT.

The J gene is TRBJ1-2, the V gene TRBV5-6; 8 bases are a match to TRBD1. CDR3 size: 15 residues. The V gene's germline CDR1 is SGHDT and CDR2 YYEEEE. V lost 5 bases, J lost 3 bases, and 9 bases stayed unmatched. Here the CDR3 reads CASRPTGGRDYGYTF. CDR3 sequence (DNA): TGTGCCAGCAGACCAACAGGGGGGCGAGACTATGGCTACACCTTC.

The rearrangement joins TRBV10-1 to TRBJ2-2; D is perhaps TRBD2 (5 bases). There are 13 residues in the CDR3. Germline loops: CDR1 WNHNN, CDR2 SYGVQD (reference sequence). Between the trimmed V and J ends, which lost 3 bases and 7 bases, there was a span of 9 bases. The CDR3 loop reads CASSELVGGELFF. The CDR3 coding sequence is TGCGCCAGCAGTGAACTAGTAGGCGGGGAGCTGTTTTTT.

About this clone: A read error may account for a junction end that differs from germline. The genes are TRBV19 and TRBJ2-5; D may be TRBD1 (6 bases). Germline CDR1 reads LNHDA; CDR2 reads SQIVND (reference sequence). The CDR3 runs 15 residues. CDR3 amino acids: CASSLQGLNQKTQYF. The CDR3 region has the DNA TGTGCCAGTAGCCTACAGGGTCTAAACCAAAAGACCCAGTACTTC.

The chain is built from TRBV21-1 and TRBJ1-2; the table's TRBD1 call for D was not verified on the DNA. TRBV21-1 is labeled a pseudogene. CDR3 length equals 16 residues. The CDR3 is CASSTWDTPGNYGYTF. Here the CDR3 DNA reads TGTGCCAGCAGCACTTGGGACACCCCGGGTAACTATGGCTACACCTTC.

V is TRBV5-5 and J is TRBJ2-4, with D possibly TRBD1 on 5 matching bases. V was clipped by 4 bases and J by 5 bases, with 13 bases between them. The CDR3 loop spans 14 amino acids. Germline lookup yields CDR1 SGHKS and CDR2 YYEKEE (reference sequence). CDR3 region: CASSASLRENIQYF. The CDR3 DNA sequence: TGTGCCAGCAGCGCCTCCCTCAGGGAAAACATTCAGTACTTC.

This clone was recorded a few times. The chain has TRBV5-5 and TRBJ2-7; 7 nucleotides align to TRBD1. V shed 0 bases and J 3 bases; nucleotides not matched to a gene: 6. There are 15 residues in the CDR3. Germline V gene data show CDR1 as SGHKS and CDR2 as YYEKEE (reference sequence). CDR3 in DNA: TGTGCCAGCAGCTTGGGCCTGGGACAGAGCTACGAGCAGTACTTC. Its protein is CASSLGLGQSYEQYF.

V and J are TRBV5-1 and TRBJ2-1, with 8 bases lining up with TRBD1. Germline lookup yields CDR1 SGHRS and CDR2 YFSETQ. J lost 5 bases, V lost 1 base, and 5 bases had no gene match. The CDR3 length is 15 residues. The CDR3 here is CASSLRTGTNNEQFF. The CDR3 coding sequence is TGCGCCAGCAGCTTGAGGACAGGGACGAACAATGAGCAGTTCTTC.

This chain joins TRBV7-2 and TRBJ1-2; D gene unclear. Germline V CDR1 and CDR2: SGHTA, FQGNSA. The germline V and J ends were trimmed by 1 base and 4 bases, with 13 bases remaining between them. This CDR3 spans 15 amino acids. The CDR3 is CASSLGNPRLYGYTF. In nucleotides, the CDR3 is TGTGCCAGCAGCTTAGGGAACCCCCGACTCTATGGCTACACCTTC.

This chain uses TRBV2 with TRBJ1-4; 7 nucleotides agree with TRBD1. From germline, CDR1 is SNHLY and CDR2 FYNNEI. Trimming took 3 bases from V and 8 from J; bases not matched to a gene: 6. CDR3 size: 14 residues. CDR3 region: CASSDPQGVEKLFF. The CDR3 DNA follows: TGTGCCAGCAGTGACCCCCAGGGGGTCGAAAAACTGTTTTTT.

The V gene is TRBV5-5, the J gene TRBJ2-3; D call uncertain. CDR1 and CDR2 (germline): SGHKS, YYEKEE (reference sequence). CDR3 length: 12 residues. Trimming stripped 3 bases from V and 3 bases from J, with 5 bases between. CDR3 DNA: TGTGCCAGCAGCTCTCTTACAGATACGCAGTATTTT. It translates to CASSSLTDTQYF.

The rearrangement links TRBV5-4 to TRBJ2-7; 12 bases are a match to TRBD2. Per the germline V gene, CDR1 is SGHNT and CDR2 is YYREEE (reference sequence). V lost 4 bases to trimming and J lost 5 bases; unmatched junction nucleotides: 4. The CDR3 extends over 14 amino acids. In nucleotides, the CDR3 is TGTGCCAGCAGCCTTAGGACTAGCGGGGACGAGCAGTACTTC. It codes for CASSLRTSGDEQYF. The full variable domain, with the rest looked up from reference TRBV5-4 and TRBJ2-7, is ETGVTQSPTHLIKTRGQQVTLRCSSQSGHNTVSWYQQALGQGPQFIFQYYREEENGRGNFPPRFSGLQFPNYSSELNVNALELDDSALYLCASSLRTSGDEQYFGPGTRLTVT.

The V call is TRBV5-4, the J call TRBJ1-1; D unclear. V was clipped by 4 bases and J by 4 bases, with 11 bases between them. CDR3 length equals 13 residues. Germline CDR1 and CDR2: SGHNT and YYREEE (reference sequence). The CDR3 region is CASSAPSGTEAFF. CDR3 nucleotide sequence: TGTGCCAGCAGCGCCCCTAGCGGCACTGAAGCTTTCTTT. Together with reference TRBV5-4 and TRBJ1-1, the CDR3 gives the full variable domain: ETGVTQSPTHLIKTRGQQVTLRCSSQSGHNTVSWYQQALGQGPQFIFQYYREEENGRGNFPPRFSGLQFPNYSSELNVNALELDDSALYLCASSAPSGTEAFFGQGTRLTVV.

The chain joins TRBV7-2 to TRBJ2-2, with a tentative D call TRBD2 (5 bases). Germline lookup yields CDR1 SGHTA and CDR2 FQGNSA. This CDR3 comprises 13 residues. V was pared by 3 bases and J by 8 bases, with 10 bases between. In DNA, the CDR3 is TGTGCCAGCAGCTTGGGGAGAGAGGGGGAGCTGTTTTTT. Translated, it gives CASSLGREGELFF. The full variable domain, with the rest looked up from reference TRBV7-2 and TRBJ2-2, is GAGVSQSPSNKVTEKGKDVELRCDPISGHTALYWYRQSLGQGLEFLIYFQGNSAPDKSGLPSDRFSAERTGGSVSTLTIQRTQQEDSAVYLCASSLGREGELFFGEGSRLTVL.

The chain has TRBV27 and TRBJ1-5, with 7 bases that match TRBD1. Losses at the gene ends were 5 bases for V and 0 bases for J; bases not matched to a gene: 16. The V gene's germline CDR1 is MNHEY and CDR2 SMNVEV (reference sequence). The CDR3 extends over 19 amino acids. CDR3 loop: CASSQGRPGDRYSNQPQHF. In DNA, the CDR3 is TGTGCCAGCAGTCAGGGTAGGCCCGGGGACAGATATAGCAATCAGCCCCAGCATTTT.

CDR3 amino acids: CASSSFGTAHIQYF. The CDR3 DNA sequence: TGTGCCAGCAGCTCCTTCGGGACAGCCCACATTCAGTACTTC. V usage is TRBV7-6 and J usage is TRBJ2-4; 7 bases are a match to TRBD1. The V gene's germline CDR1 is SGHVS and CDR2 FNYEAQ. This CDR3 region has 14 residues. The junction had 8 bases not matched to a gene; V was cut back by 4 bases and J by 8 bases. Complete variable domain (other parts from reference TRBV7-6 and TRBJ2-4): GAGVSQSPRYKVTKRGQDVALRCDPISGHVSLYWYRQALGQGPEFLTYFNYEAQQDKSGLPNDRFSAERPEGSISTLTIQRTEQRDSAMYRCASSSFGTAHIQYFGAGTRLSVL.

The rearrangement links TRBV15 to TRBJ2-7; 9 positions agree with TRBD1. CDR3 length equals 14 residues. Germline values: CDR1 LNHNV, CDR2 YYDKDF (reference sequence). Trimming took 3 bases from V and 1 from J; bases not matched to a gene: 1. CDR3 nucleotide sequence: TGTGCCACCAGCAGGGACAGGGGTTCCTACGAGCAGTACTTC. Translating it yields CATSRDRGSYEQYF.

The chain carries TRBV11-2 and TRBJ2-3, with 8 bases that match TRBD2. V lost 2 bases to trimming and J lost 6 bases; unmatched junction nucleotides: 10. Germline V gene lookup returns CDR1 SGHAT and CDR2 FQNNGV. This CDR3 comprises 16 residues. The CDR3 nucleotides read TGTGCCAGCAGCTTAATGATTAGCGGGGTTACTGATACGCAGTATTTT. It yields the protein CASSLMISGVTDTQYF.

V gene TRBV7-2 combines with J gene TRBJ1-1; TRBD1 matches 7 bases. The V gene end was trimmed by 4 bases and the J gene end by 1 base; junction bases not matched to a gene: 3. This CDR3 region has 14 residues. Per germline, CDR1 SGHTA and CDR2 FQGNSA. CDR3 DNA: TGTGCCAGCAGCTCTAACAGGGGGAACACTGAAGCTTTCTTT. Translating it yields CASSSNRGNTEAFF.

The V and J genes are TRBV11-2 and TRBJ2-1; TRBD2 matches at 9 bases. The germline V gene encodes CDR1 SGHAT and CDR2 FQNNGV. CDR3 length: 15 residues. V lost 5 bases, J lost 4 bases, and 6 bases stayed unmatched. CDR3 region: CASSPGRGGYNEQFF. CDR3 bases: TGTGCCAGCAGCCCGGGGCGGGGGGGGTACAATGAGCAGTTCTTC.